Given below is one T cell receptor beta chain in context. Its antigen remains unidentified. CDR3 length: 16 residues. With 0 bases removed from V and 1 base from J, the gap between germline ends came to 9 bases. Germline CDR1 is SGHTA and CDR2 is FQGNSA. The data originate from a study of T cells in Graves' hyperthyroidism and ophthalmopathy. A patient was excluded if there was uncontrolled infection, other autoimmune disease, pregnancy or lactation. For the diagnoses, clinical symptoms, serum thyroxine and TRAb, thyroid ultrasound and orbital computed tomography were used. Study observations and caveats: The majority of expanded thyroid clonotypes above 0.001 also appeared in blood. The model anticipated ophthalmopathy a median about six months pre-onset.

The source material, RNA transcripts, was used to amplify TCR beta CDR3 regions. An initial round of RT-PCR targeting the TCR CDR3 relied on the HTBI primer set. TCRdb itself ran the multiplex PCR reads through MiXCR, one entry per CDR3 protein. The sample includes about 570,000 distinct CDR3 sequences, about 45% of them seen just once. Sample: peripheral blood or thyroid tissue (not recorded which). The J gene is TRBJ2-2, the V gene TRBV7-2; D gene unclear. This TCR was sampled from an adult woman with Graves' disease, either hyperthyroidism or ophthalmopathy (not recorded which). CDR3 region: CASSLAWAENTGELFF. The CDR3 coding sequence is TGTGCCAGCAGCTTAGCTTGGGCGGAGAACACCGGGGAGCTGTTTTTT. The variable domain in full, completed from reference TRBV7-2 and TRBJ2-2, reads GAGVSQSPSNKVTEKGKDVELRCDPISGHTALYWYRQSLGQGLEFLIYFQGNSAPDKSGLPSDRFSAERTGGSVSTLTIQRTQQEDSAVYLCASSLAWAENTGELFFGEGSRLTVL.